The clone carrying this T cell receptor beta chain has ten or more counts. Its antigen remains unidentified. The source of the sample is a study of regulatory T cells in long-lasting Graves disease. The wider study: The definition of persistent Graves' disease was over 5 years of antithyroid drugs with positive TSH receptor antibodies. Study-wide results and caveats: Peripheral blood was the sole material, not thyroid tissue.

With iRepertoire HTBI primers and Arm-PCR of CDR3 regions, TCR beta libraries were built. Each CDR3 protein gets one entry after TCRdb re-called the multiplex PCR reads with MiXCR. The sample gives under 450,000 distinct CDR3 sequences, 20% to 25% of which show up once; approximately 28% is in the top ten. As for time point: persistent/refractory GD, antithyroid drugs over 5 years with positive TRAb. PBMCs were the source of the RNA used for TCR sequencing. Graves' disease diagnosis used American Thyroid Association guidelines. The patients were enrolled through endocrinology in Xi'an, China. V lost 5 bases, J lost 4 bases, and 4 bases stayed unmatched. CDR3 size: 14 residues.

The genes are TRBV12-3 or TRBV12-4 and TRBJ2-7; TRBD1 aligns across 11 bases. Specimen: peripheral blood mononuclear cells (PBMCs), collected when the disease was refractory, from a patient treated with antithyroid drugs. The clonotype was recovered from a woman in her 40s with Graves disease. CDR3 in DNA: TGTGCCAGCAGTCATGGACAGGGGGCGTACGAGCAGTACTTC. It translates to CASSHGQGAYEQYF.